This T cell receptor (beta chain) was captured by sequencing in a study of human T cells and chemical hapten exposure. This clonotype was detected ten times or more. As to time point: patch test 1, 2 weeks after DPC sensitization. The treatment: therapeutic diphenylcyclopropenone sensitization with weekly scalp DPC. MiXCR, applied by TCRdb to the RACE reads, yields one record per CDR3 protein. The table includes some 350,000 distinct CDR3 sequences, roughly 6.9% detected once. The TCR originated in a woman between 18 and 30 years old with alopecia areata. Some clones in this sample may be carry-over from other donors' samples. Sample: whole blood, taken in connection with sensitization to the hapten diphenylcyclopropenone (DPC).

The CDR3 nucleotides are TGTGCCAGCAGCTTAGCCGGGACAGCAAGCAACTATGGCTACACCTTC. It is translated as CASSLAGTASNYGYTF. This chain uses TRBV7-9 with TRBJ1-2; 7 bases fit TRBD1. V lost 0 bases and J lost 2; bases outside the gene matches: 6. Germline assignment: CDR1 SEHNR and CDR2 FQNEAQ (reference sequence). CDR3 length equals 16 residues.